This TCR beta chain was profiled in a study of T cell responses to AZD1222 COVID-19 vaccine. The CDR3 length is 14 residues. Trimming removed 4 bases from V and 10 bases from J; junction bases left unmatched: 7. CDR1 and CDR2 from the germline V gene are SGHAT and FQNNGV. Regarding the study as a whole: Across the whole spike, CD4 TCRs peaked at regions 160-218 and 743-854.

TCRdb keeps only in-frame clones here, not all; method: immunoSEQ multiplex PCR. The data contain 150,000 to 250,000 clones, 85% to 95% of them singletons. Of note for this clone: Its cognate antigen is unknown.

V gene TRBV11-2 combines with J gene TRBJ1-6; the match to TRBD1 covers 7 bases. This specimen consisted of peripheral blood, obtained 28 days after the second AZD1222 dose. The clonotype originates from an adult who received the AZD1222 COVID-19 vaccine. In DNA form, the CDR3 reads TGTGCCAGCAGCTCCCGGGACAGAGCCTCACCCCTCCACTTT. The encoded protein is CASSSRDRASPLHF.